Listed below are T cell receptor beta chains from one sample, sequenced in a study of CD8+ T cells in alopecia areata. Clones were read by immunoSEQ multiplex PCR, and TCRdb kept only the in-frame ones, dropping some. The table includes 100,000 to 150,000 clones, about 61% detected once. Sequenced material: CD8+ T cells sorted from blood, taken at week 4, from a patient treated with tofacitinib. The source of these receptors is a human donor with alopecia areata. CDR3s include the opening cysteine and the closing phenylalanine or tryptophan. Fields, in order: V gene, CDR3 length, D gene, J gene, clone size, CDR3 DNA, CDR3 protein. The D gene is left open where the match is weak. Rows give clone size only sometimes, using once, few, many, or a class for an expanded clone.

v_gene: TRBV28
len: 14
d_gene: .
j_gene: TRBJ2-7
abundance: .
CDR3nt: TGTGCCAGCAACTCCTGGACGGAAAGCTACGAGCAGTACTTC
CDR3aa: CASNSWTESYEQYF

v_gene: TRBV29-1
len: 12
d_gene: .
j_gene: TRBJ1-2
abundance: .
CDR3nt: TGCAGCGTTGTGGGAACAACGGGGGGCTACACCTTC
CDR3aa: CSVVGTTGGYTF

v_gene: TRBV5-1
len: 16
d_gene: TRBD1
j_gene: TRBJ2-3
abundance: few
CDR3nt: TGCGCCAGCAGCTTGGCCGAGGGGGCCTCCACAGATACGCAGTATTTT
CDR3aa: CASSLAEGASTDTQYF

v_gene: TRBV27
len: 15
d_gene: TRBD1
j_gene: TRBJ2-1
abundance: .
CDR3nt: TGTGCCAGCAGTATTCGGACAGGCCCCCGGGATGAGCAGTTCTTC
CDR3aa: CASSIRTGPRDEQFF

v_gene: TRBV15
len: 18
d_gene: .
j_gene: TRBJ1-5
abundance: .
CDR3nt: TGTGCCACCAGCAGAGGTCTTTCGGCAGGGAGCTTCAATCAGCCCCAGCATTTT
CDR3aa: CATSRGLSAGSFNQPQHF

v_gene: TRBV30
len: 14
d_gene: .
j_gene: TRBJ2-5
abundance: .
CDR3nt: TGTGCCTGGATCCGAAGAGAACGGCAAGAGACCCAGTACTTC
CDR3aa: CAWIRRERQETQYF

v_gene: TRBV5-1
len: 16
d_gene: TRBD1
j_gene: TRBJ2-1
abundance: .
CDR3nt: TGCGCCAGCAGCTTGGATTTTGGGACAGGGGGCTATGAGCAGTTCTTC
CDR3aa: CASSLDFGTGGYEQFF

v_gene: TRBV4-1
len: 14
d_gene: TRBD1
j_gene: TRBJ2-7
abundance: .
CDR3nt: TGCGCCAGCAGCCCAGAGGGGGCCTCCTACGAGCAGTACTTC
CDR3aa: CASSPEGASYEQYF

v_gene: TRBV29-1
len: 11
d_gene: .
j_gene: TRBJ2-7
abundance: .
CDR3nt: TGCAGCGTTGACCGTATGAACGAGCAGTACTTC
CDR3aa: CSVDRMNEQYF

v_gene: TRBV28
len: 16
d_gene: TRBD2
j_gene: TRBJ2-1
abundance: .
CDR3nt: TGTGCCAGCAACCAAAAGCCGGGACTAGCGTTCAATGAGCAGTTCTTC
CDR3aa: CASNQKPGLAFNEQFF

v_gene: TRBV14
len: 15
d_gene: .
j_gene: TRBJ2-3
abundance: .
CDR3nt: TGTGCCAGCAGCCAACATCTACACTCCACAGATACGCAGTATTTT
CDR3aa: CASSQHLHSTDTQYF